This TCR beta chain was sequenced during a study of OX40 agonist ivuxolimab in advanced cancers. Overall study results and limits: Normalized T-cell clonal expansion was also low in a subset of nonresponders.

The protocol was immunoSEQ multiplex PCR, while the TCRdb copy is restricted to in-frame clones and leaves out a portion. The profile shows 60,000 to 85,000 clones, under 90% of them singletons. In the case of this clone: Its target is not known.

The CDR3 runs to 15 residues. CDR1 and CDR2 (germline): SNHLY, FYNNEI. V lost 4 bases, J lost 9 bases, and 14 bases stayed unmatched. Systemic immunosuppression or a history of autoimmune disease excluded patients. This specimen consisted of CD4+ or CD8+ T cells sorted from blood, obtained in a trial of the OX40 agonist ivuxolimab. This receptor was identified in an adult with an advanced solid tumor such as melanoma, head and neck, liver or kidney cancer. This chain connects TRBV2 to TRBJ2-7; TRBD2 matches 8 bases. The CDR3 loop is CASSAERGPVVGQYF. The CDR3, as DNA: TGTGCCAGCAGTGCAGAGCGGGGGCCCGTGGTCGGGCAGTACTTC.